A single sample gave rise to the 10 T cell receptor beta chains below, sequenced in a study of T cells after yellow fever vaccination. MiXCR, run by TCRdb on the 5' RACE reads, gives a single entry per CDR3 protein. Of hundreds of thousands of distinct CDR3 sequences in the sample, around 12% were seen once. The sequencing here drew on CD4+ T cells sorted from PBMCs, taken 15 days after the yellow fever booster vaccination. These receptor sequences come from a man between 18 and 29 years old who received the YFV17D yellow fever vaccine.

This clonotype has a handful of counts. The chain couples TRBV5-1 to TRBJ2-1; D unclear. The CDR3 extends over 15 amino acids. The ends were cut back, 0 bases at V and 1 base at J, with 8 bases in the middle. Per the germline V gene, CDR1 is SGHRS and CDR2 is YFSETQ. The CDR3 reads CASSLVSESYNEQFF. The DNA for the CDR3 is TGCGCCAGCAGCTTGGTTTCTGAGTCCTACAATGAGCAGTTCTTC.

V and J are TRBV7-9 and TRBJ2-2, with D perhaps matching TRBD1 (6 bases). V was shortened by 7 bases and J by 0 bases, with 12 bases between the two germline ends. This CDR3 spans 15 amino acids. CDR1 SEHNR and CDR2 FQNEAQ come from the germline V gene (reference sequence). CDR3 in DNA: TGTGCCAGCACCAGGGGTGGAGCGAACACCGGGGAGCTGTTTTTT. Protein sequence: CASTRGGANTGELFF.

V is TRBV5-1 and J is TRBJ1-1; 8 nucleotides agree with TRBD1. This CDR3 contains 14 residues. Germline assignment: CDR1 SGHRS and CDR2 YFSETQ. With V trimmed by 4 bases and J by 4 bases, 6 bases remained unmatched. Here the CDR3 reads CASSGQGAGTEAFF. The CDR3 DNA reads TGCGCCAGCAGCGGCCAGGGGGCAGGCACTGAAGCTTTCTTT.

The rearrangement uses TRBV27 and TRBJ2-1; TRBD2 matches 8 bases. This CDR3 contains 16 residues. Trimming at V came to 2 bases and at J to 4 bases, leaving 7 bases not matched to a gene. The V gene's germline CDR1 is MNHEY and CDR2 SMNVEV (reference sequence). DNA for the CDR3: TGTGCCAGCAGTTTACGAGCGGGGGCCAATTACAATGAGCAGTTCTTC. Protein product: CASSLRAGANYNEQFF.

In this sample, this clonotype turned up a few times. J is TRBJ2-5 and V is TRBV6-6, with a weak D call TRBD1 (6 bases). This CDR3 is 13 amino acids long. Trimming took off 7 bases at V and 4 bases at J, with 13 bases between the two ends. Per the germline V gene, CDR1 is MNHNY and CDR2 is SVGAGI (reference sequence). This chain's CDR3 is CASTRTDRETQYF. CDR3 DNA: TGTGCCAGCACCCGGACAGATCGAGAGACCCAGTACTTC.

This clonotype has only a few counts. CDR3 protein: CASSRISRTGELFF. In DNA, the CDR3 is TGTGCCAGCAGCCGGATTAGCAGAACCGGGGAGCTGTTTTTT. The rearrangement links TRBV11-2 to TRBJ2-2; D not certain. CDR3 length: 14 amino acids. Germline lookup yields CDR1 SGHAT and CDR2 FQNNGV. V lost 5 bases, J lost 5 bases, and 12 bases lay in between.

This clonotype came up a few times. The chain joins TRBV29-1 to TRBJ2-5, with D hard to call. The germline V and J ends were trimmed by 4 bases and 4 bases, with 10 bases remaining between them. The germline CDR1 and CDR2 sequences are SQVTM and ANQGSEA. This CDR3 contains 12 residues. In DNA form, the CDR3 reads TGCAGCGTTGGTGCACTGGGAGAGACCCAGTACTTC. Amino acid sequence: CSVGALGETQYF.

This clonotype came up a few times. The genes are TRBV20-1 and TRBJ2-5; TRBD1 is a possible D gene (6 bases). The V end was cut by 5 bases, the J end by 1 base, with 14 bases between. The V gene's germline CDR1 is DFQATT and CDR2 SNEGSKA (reference sequence). The CDR3 totals 14 residues. CDR3 loop: CSAGFDRTQETQYF. For the CDR3, the DNA is TGCAGTGCTGGTTTCGACAGGACCCAAGAGACCCAGTACTTC.

This clonotype was seen a handful of times. This chain connects TRBV2 to TRBJ2-3; D gene unclear. This CDR3 is 14 amino acids long. Trimming removed 4 bases at V and 3 bases at J, with 11 bases between. Germline V CDR1 and CDR2: SNHLY, FYNNEI. The CDR3 DNA reads TGTGCCAGCAGTGCGGCTACGTGGACAGATACGCAGTATTTT. Translating gives CASSAATWTDTQYF.

This clonotype was seen a handful of times. The chain uses TRBV7-2 and TRBJ1-6; 8 nucleotides align to TRBD1. Germline V gene lookup returns CDR1 SGHTA and CDR2 FQGNSA. V shed 4 bases, J shed 4 bases, and the junction held 6 bases outside the gene matches. This CDR3 is built from 16 residues. The CDR3 nucleotides read TGTGCCAGCAGCTCCCGGACAGGGTGGTATAATTCACCCCTCCACTTT. Translation gives CASSSRTGWYNSPLHF. Filled out from reference TRBV7-2 and TRBJ1-6, the complete variable domain reads GAGVSQSPSNKVTEKGKDVELRCDPISGHTALYWYRQSLGQGLEFLIYFQGNSAPDKSGLPSDRFSAERTGGSVSTLTIQRTQQEDSAVYLCASSSRTGWYNSPLHFGNGTRLTVT.